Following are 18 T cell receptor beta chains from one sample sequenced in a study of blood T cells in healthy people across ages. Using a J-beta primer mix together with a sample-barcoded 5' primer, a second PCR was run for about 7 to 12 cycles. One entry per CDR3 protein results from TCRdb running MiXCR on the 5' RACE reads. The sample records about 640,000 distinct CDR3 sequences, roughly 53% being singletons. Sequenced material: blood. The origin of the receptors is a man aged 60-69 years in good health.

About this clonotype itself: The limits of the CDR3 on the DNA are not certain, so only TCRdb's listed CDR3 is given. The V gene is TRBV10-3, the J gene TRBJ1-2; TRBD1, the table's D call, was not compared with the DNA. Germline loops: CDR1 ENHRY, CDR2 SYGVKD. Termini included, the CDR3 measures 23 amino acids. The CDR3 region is CAISEQGSNTEAFFGQGTYGYTF.

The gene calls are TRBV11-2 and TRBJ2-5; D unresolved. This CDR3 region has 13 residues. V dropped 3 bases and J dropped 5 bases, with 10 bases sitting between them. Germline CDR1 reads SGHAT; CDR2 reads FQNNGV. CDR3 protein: CASSFRPGETQYF. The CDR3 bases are TGTGCCAGCAGCTTTCGTCCCGGGGAGACCCAGTACTTC.

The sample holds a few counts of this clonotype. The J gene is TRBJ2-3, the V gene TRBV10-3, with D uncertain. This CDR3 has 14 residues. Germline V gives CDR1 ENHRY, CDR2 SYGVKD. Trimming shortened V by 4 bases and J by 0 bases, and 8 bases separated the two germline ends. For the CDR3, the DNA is TGTGCCATCAGTGTGGTGGACAGCACAGATACGCAGTATTTT. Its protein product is CAISVVDSTDTQYF.

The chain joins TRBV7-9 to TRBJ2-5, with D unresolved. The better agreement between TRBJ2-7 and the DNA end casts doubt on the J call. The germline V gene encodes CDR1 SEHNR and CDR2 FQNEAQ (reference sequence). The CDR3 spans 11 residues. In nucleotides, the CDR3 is TGTGCCAGCAGCTTAAACTGCGAGCAGTACTTC. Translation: CASSLNCEQYF.

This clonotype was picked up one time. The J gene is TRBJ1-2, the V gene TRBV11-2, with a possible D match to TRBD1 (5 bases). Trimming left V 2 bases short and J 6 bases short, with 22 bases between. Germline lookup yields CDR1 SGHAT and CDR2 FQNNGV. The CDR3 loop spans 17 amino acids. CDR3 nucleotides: TGTGCCAGCAGCTTAAATCCGGCGGGATCGGCGACAGATGGCTACACCTTC. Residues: CASSLNPAGSATDGYTF.

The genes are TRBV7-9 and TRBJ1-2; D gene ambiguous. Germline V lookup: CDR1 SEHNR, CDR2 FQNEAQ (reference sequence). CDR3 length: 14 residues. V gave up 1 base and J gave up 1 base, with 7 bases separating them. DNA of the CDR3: TGTGCCAGCAGCTTAGGGGCGGATAACTATGGCTACACCTTC. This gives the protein CASSLGADNYGYTF.

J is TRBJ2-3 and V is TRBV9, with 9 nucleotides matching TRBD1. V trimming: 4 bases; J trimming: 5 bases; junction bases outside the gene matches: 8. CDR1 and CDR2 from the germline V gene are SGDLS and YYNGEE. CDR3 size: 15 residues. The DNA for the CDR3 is TGTGCCAGCAGCTGGAGTGGACAGGGGTTAGATACGCAGTATTTT. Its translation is CASSWSGQGLDTQYF.

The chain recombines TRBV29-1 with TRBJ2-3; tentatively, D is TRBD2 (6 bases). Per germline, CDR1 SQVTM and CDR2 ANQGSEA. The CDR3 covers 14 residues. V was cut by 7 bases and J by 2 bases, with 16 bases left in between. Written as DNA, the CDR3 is TGCAGCGCACTGGGACTCCGGGACACAGATACGCAGTATTTT. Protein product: CSALGLRDTDTQYF.

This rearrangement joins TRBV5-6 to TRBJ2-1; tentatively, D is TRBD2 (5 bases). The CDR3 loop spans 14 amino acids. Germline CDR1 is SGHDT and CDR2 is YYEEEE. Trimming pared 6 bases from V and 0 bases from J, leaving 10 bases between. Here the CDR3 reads CASTRGSSYNEQFF. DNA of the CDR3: TGTGCCAGCACAAGAGGGAGCTCCTACAATGAGCAGTTCTTC.

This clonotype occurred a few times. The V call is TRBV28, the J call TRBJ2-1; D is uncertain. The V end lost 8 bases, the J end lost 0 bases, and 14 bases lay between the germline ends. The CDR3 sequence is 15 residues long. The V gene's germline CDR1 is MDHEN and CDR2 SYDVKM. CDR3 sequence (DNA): TGTGCCAGCCACCCTGGGTCAAGCTCCTACAATGAGCAGTTCTTC. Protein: CASHPGSSSYNEQFF.

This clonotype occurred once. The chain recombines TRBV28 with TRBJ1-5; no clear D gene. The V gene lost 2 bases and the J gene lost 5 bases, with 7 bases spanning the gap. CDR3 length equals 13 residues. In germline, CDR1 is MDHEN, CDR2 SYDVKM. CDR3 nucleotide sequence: TGTGCCAGCAGTTTAAAAGGGTATCAGCCCCAGCATTTT. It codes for CASSLKGYQPQHF.

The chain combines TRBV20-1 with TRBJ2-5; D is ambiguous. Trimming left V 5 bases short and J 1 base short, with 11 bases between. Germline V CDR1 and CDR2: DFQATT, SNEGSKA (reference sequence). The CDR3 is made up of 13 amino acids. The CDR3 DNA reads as TGCAGTGCTCCGGTAGGATCCCAAGAGACCCAGTACTTC. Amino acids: CSAPVGSQETQYF.

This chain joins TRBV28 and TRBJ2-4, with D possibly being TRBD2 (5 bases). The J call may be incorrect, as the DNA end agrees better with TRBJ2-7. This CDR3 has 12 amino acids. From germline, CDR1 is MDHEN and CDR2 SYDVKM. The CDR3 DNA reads TGTGCCAGTCGCTCGAGCGGCTACGAGCAGTACTTC. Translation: CASRSSGYEQYF.

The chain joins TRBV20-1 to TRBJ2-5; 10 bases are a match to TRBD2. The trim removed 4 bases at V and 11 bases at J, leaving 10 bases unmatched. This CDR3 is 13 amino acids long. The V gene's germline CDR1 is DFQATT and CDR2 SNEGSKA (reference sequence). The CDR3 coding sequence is TGCAGTGCTACTAGCGGGGGATTCAATGAGCAGTACTTC. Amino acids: CSATSGGFNEQYF.

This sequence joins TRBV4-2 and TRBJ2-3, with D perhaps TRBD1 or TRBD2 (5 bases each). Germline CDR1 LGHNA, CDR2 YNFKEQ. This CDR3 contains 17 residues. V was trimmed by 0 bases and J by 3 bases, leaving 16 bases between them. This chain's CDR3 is CASSQERGVWGTDTQYF. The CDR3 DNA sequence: TGTGCCAGCAGCCAAGAGCGAGGGGTGTGGGGGACAGATACGCAGTATTTT.

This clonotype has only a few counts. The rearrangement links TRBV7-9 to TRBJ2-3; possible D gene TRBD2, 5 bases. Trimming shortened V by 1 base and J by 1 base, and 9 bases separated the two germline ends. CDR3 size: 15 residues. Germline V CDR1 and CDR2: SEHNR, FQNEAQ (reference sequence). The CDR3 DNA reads TGTGCCAGCAGCTTAGGTCTTAGCGGCACAGATACGCAGTATTTT. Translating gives CASSLGLSGTDTQYF.

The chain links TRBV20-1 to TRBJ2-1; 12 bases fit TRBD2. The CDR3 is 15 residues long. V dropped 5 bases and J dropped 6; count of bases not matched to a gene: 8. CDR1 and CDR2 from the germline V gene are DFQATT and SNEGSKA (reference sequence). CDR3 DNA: TGCAGTGCTCCGGAGGCTAGCGGGGGGGGCAATGAGCAGTTCTTC. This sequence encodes CSAPEASGGGNEQFF.

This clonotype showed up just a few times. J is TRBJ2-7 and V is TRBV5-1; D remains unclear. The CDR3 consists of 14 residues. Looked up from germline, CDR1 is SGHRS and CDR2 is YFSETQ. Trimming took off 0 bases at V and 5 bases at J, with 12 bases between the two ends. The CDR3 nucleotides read TGCGCCAGCAGCTTGGCCTTCTATAGTGACGAGCAGTACTTC. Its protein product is CASSLAFYSDEQYF.